This TCR beta chain derives from a study of beta chain features in type 1 diabetes. Overall study results and limits: Insertion counts at VDJ junctions were lower in type 1 diabetes patients, who also showed more deletions there. For patients, the naive, central memory and Treg TCRB repertoires appeared more alike than for healthy donors. There was no resolution here of whether HLA type influences TCRB rearrangement.

Using CD45RO/CCR7/CD25/CD127/CD95/CD27, CD4+ naive, central memory, regulatory and stem cell-like memory cells were sorted. Expressed TCRB transcripts were sequenced after all isolated RNA was converted to cDNA. TCRdb's copy holds only in-frame clones and misses some; the assay was immunoSEQ multiplex PCR. The profile covers around 140,000 clones, with approximately 10% appearing a single time and less than 0.85% taken by the ten largest. Points on this clone: Antigen specificity is unknown.

With 4 bases clipped from V and 4 bases from J, the junction kept 3 bases outside the gene matches. Germline CDR1 SNHLY, CDR2 FYNNEI. This CDR3 has 15 residues. The receptor was isolated from a woman aged 40 to 50 in good health. The chain carries TRBV2 and TRBJ2-2; 10 bases fit TRBD2. The sample taken for sequencing was central memory CD4+ T cells from blood. This CDR3 reads CASSVLAGGTGELFF. The CDR3 bases are TGTGCCAGCAGTGTTTTAGCGGGGGGCACCGGGGAGCTGTTTTTT.